This paragraph reports one T cell receptor beta chain. The source of the sample is a study of blood T cell repertoires in COVID-19. Study at large: In each case, the material was cDNA or gDNA derived from T cells, B-cell-depleted T cells, or PBMCs.

Allocation to cohorts depended on clinical history reported by the participants. In the authors' workflow: Estimated nucleated cell counts came from reference gene primer amplification. Clones were sequenced by immunoSEQ multiplex PCR, and TCRdb holds only the in-frame ones, with some missing. D and trimming come from the DNA, and the V and J calls and clone size come from that table. The sample includes approximately 180,000 clones, more than 75% of them seen just once. The V gene lost 5 bases and the J gene lost 2 bases, with 21 bases spanning the gap. CDR3 length equals 17 residues. Germline CDR1 reads SGHNT; CDR2 reads YENEEA.

The TCR sequence derives from a woman aged 50 to 60 with acute COVID-19. J is TRBJ1-2 and V is TRBV11-3; a weak D match, TRBD1 (5 bases). Source material: PBMCs or T cells enriched from blood (not recorded which). CDR3 loop: CASSPDRPSFGNYGYTF. The CDR3 nucleotides are TGTGCCAGCAGCCCCGACAGACCGTCCTTCGGAAACTATGGCTACACCTTC.